This passage covers 14 T cell receptor beta chains from one sample sequenced in a study of blood T cell repertoires in COVID-19. Data came from immunoSEQ multiplex PCR; TCRdb stores just in-frame clones and leaves some out. The sample comprises more than 65,000 clones, 75% to 85% of which are singletons, and more than 20% rests with the top ten. The sample taken for sequencing was peripheral blood. The receptors stem from a woman aged 45-60 years with acute or convalescent COVID-19.

The rearrangement uses TRBV27 and TRBJ1-5, with a possible D match to TRBD1 (6 bases). The CDR3 covers 16 residues. CDR1 is MNHEY and CDR2 is SMNVEV in the germline V gene (reference sequence). V gave up 8 bases and J gave up 0 bases, with 17 bases separating them. CDR3 nucleotide sequence: TGTGCCAGCTCCCCCGGACAGTCCTATAGCAATCAGCCCCAGCATTTT. Amino acid sequence: CASSPGQSYSNQPQHF.

The chain employs TRBV4-1 and TRBJ1-5, with 8 bases identical to TRBD1. The J segment lost 3 bases and the V segment lost 1 base, leaving 5 bases of the junction unmatched. Germline CDR1 is MGHRA and CDR2 is YSYEKL. The CDR3 runs to 16 residues. In DNA, the CDR3 is TGCGCCAGCAGCCAAGGAGGGGACAGGTACAATCAGCCCCAGCATTTT. Residues: CASSQGGDRYNQPQHF.

The chain combines TRBV19 with TRBJ2-2, with 11 bases matching TRBD1. The CDR3 length is 16 residues. With V trimmed by 9 bases and J by 2 bases, 8 bases remained unmatched. Germline values: CDR1 LNHDA, CDR2 SQIVND (reference sequence). CDR3 in amino acids: CASRTGGFINTGELFF. In nucleotides, the CDR3 is TGTGCCAGCAGGACAGGGGGCTTCATAAACACCGGGGAGCTGTTTTTT.

This chain connects TRBV30 to TRBJ1-2; D unresolved. The germline V and J ends were trimmed by 4 bases and 7 bases, with 16 bases remaining between them. Germline values: CDR1 GTSNPN, CDR2 SVGIG (reference sequence). The CDR3 is made up of 13 amino acids. This CDR3 reads CAWISREPGGYTF. CDR3 sequence (DNA): TGTGCCTGGATTTCACGGGAGCCAGGTGGCTACACCTTC.

A remark on this clone: At one of its ends the junction is not consistent with the germline gene, which may arise from a read error. This rearrangement joins TRBV7-8 to TRBJ2-7, with a tentative D call TRBD1 (6 bases). Germline V lookup: CDR1 SGHVS, CDR2 FQNEAQ. This CDR3 contains 14 residues. The CDR3 reads CASSQRGGTGFYSF. The CDR3 DNA is TGTGCCAGCAGCCAGCGAGGAGGCACAGGGTTTTATAGCTTC.

The V call is TRBV2, the J call TRBJ2-1; 8 bases are shared with TRBD2. Germline CDR1 is SNHLY and CDR2 is FYNNEI. V lost 6 bases, J lost 4 bases, and 11 bases stayed unmatched. The CDR3 is made up of 16 amino acids. The CDR3 reads CASRYPGGGPYNEQFF. CDR3 bases: TGTGCCAGCAGGTACCCCGGCGGGGGGCCGTACAATGAGCAGTTCTTC.

In this sample, this clone turned up a few times. The chain employs TRBV6-2 or TRBV6-3 and TRBJ1-2, with D unresolved. The length of the CDR3 is 14 residues. Germline CDR1 and CDR2: MNHEY and SVGEGT. V lost 2 bases and J lost 4, with 11 bases in between. CDR3 amino acids: CASSYVGKLYGYTF. CDR3 coding DNA: TGTGCCAGCAGTTACGTCGGGAAACTCTATGGCTACACCTTC.

The V and J genes are TRBV5-4 and TRBJ2-1; TRBD1 is a possible D gene (6 bases). Trimming shortened V by 5 bases and J by 5 bases, and 14 bases separated the two germline ends. Per germline, CDR1 SGHNT and CDR2 YYREEE (reference sequence). CDR3 length: 14 amino acids. The CDR3 DNA sequence: TGTGCCAGCAGTGCTAACGACAGGAACAATGAGCAGTTCTTC. Amino acids: CASSANDRNNEQFF. The full variable domain, rest sourced from reference TRBV5-4 and TRBJ2-1, is ETGVTQSPTHLIKTRGQQVTLRCSSQSGHNTVSWYQQALGQGPQFIFQYYREEENGRGNFPPRFSGLQFPNYSSELNVNALELDDSALYLCASSANDRNNEQFFGPGTRLTVL.

This chain joins TRBV5-1 and TRBJ2-4, with 11 bases matching TRBD1. Germline V lookup: CDR1 SGHRS, CDR2 YFSETQ. This CDR3 has 14 amino acids. J lost 6 bases, V lost 2 bases, and 1 base had no gene match. CDR3 sequence: CASSLGTGGNIQYF. As DNA, the CDR3 is TGCGCCAGCAGCTTAGGGACAGGGGGAAACATTCAGTACTTC.

The J gene is TRBJ2-7, the V gene TRBV2; D may be TRBD2 (5 bases). Germline CDR1 SNHLY, CDR2 FYNNEI. V lost 8 bases to trimming and J lost 7 bases, with 12 bases between them. CDR3 size: 11 residues. Here the CDR3 DNA reads TGTGCCAGCCGGGATTCAAGAGAGCAGTACTTC. This encodes CASRDSREQYF.

The V gene is TRBV5-8, the J gene TRBJ2-5; TRBD2 is a possible D gene (5 bases). The CDR3 consists of 12 residues. The V and J ends lost 6 bases and 5 bases respectively, with 11 bases between them. Per the germline V gene, CDR1 is SGHTS and CDR2 is YDEGEE. The CDR3 region has the DNA TGTGCCAGCACCTTTCGAGGGGAGACCCAGTACTTC. Amino acids: CASTFRGETQYF.

The genes are TRBV6-2 or TRBV6-3 and TRBJ1-1, with 10 bases fitting TRBD1. The trim removed 1 base at V and 7 bases at J, leaving 15 bases unmatched. The CDR3 is 18 residues long. The germline V gene encodes CDR1 MNHEY and CDR2 SVGEGT. CDR3 sequence: CASSYWIGQGGKIDEAFF. In nucleotides, the CDR3 is TGTGCCAGCAGTTACTGGATCGGACAGGGGGGAAAAATTGATGAAGCTTTCTTT.

The chain couples TRBV6-1 to TRBJ1-5; unclear D gene. Germline V gene sequence: CDR1 MNHNS, CDR2 SASEGT. Trimming removed 9 bases from V and 3 bases from J, with 15 bases in between. This CDR3 has 14 residues. This CDR3 is CASGGLQPNQPQHF. The DNA of the CDR3 is TGTGCCAGTGGTGGGCTCCAACCCAATCAGCCCCAGCATTTT.

The chain combines TRBV5-1 with TRBJ2-3; 9 bases are a match to TRBD2. The germline gives CDR1 SGHRS, CDR2 YFSETQ. J gave up 0 bases and V 1 base, and 6 bases lay outside the gene matches. This CDR3 contains 17 residues. CDR3 sequence reads: CASSLSATSGSTDTQYF. The CDR3 DNA reads TGCGCCAGCAGCTTGTCTGCTACTAGCGGGAGCACAGATACGCAGTATTTT.